What follows are 24 T cell receptor beta chains derived from one specimen sequenced in a study of T cell changes during pregnancy in multiple sclerosis. Only in-frame clones appear in the TCRdb table, and some are missing; sequencing was by immunoSEQ multiplex PCR. The sample has some 60,000 clones, approximately 86% seen once. This specimen consisted of CD4+ T cells from peripheral blood mononuclear cells, obtained in the third trimester of pregnancy. These receptor sequences come from a female donor with multiple sclerosis, enrolled in a pregnancy study.

This clone was observed a handful of times. The gene calls are TRBV5-1 and TRBJ2-5; 10 positions match TRBD1. Germline assignment: CDR1 SGHRS and CDR2 YFSETQ. The ends lost 3 bases at V and 5 bases at J; junction bases unmatched: 7. The CDR3 loop spans 15 amino acids. Here the CDR3 DNA reads TGCGCCAGCAGCTCCGGGACAGGGGTGTTGGAGACCCAGTACTTC. Its protein product is CASSSGTGVLETQYF.

This chain links TRBV6-6 with TRBJ2-1; D call uncertain. The ends were cut back, 6 bases at V and 2 bases at J, with 8 bases in the middle. Germline V gene sequence: CDR1 MNHNY, CDR2 SVGAGI (reference sequence). CDR3 length: 13 amino acids. In DNA, the CDR3 is TGTGCCAGCAGATCACTTACCTACAATGAGCAGTTCTTC. Residues: CASRSLTYNEQFF.

On this clone: Other DNA sequences in the sample encode the same CDR3. The chain joins TRBV30 to TRBJ1-1; 8 bases are a match to TRBD1. This CDR3 spans 13 amino acids. V lost 3 bases, J lost 2 bases, and 2 bases stayed unmatched. CDR1 is GTSNPN, CDR2 SVGIG, per germline (reference sequence). The CDR3, as DNA: TGTGCCTGGAGCGGACAGGGTAACACTGAAGCTTTCTTT. Encoded protein: CAWSGQGNTEAFF.

The rearrangement links TRBV6-6 to TRBJ2-7; 10 nucleotides match TRBD1. CDR1 and CDR2 from the germline V gene are MNHNY and SVGAGI (reference sequence). The CDR3 covers 15 residues. V shed 0 bases, J shed 6 bases, and the junction held 5 bases outside the gene matches. The CDR3 DNA is TGTGCCAGCAGTTACTCGGGACAGGGGATAGGCGAGCAGTACTTC. This codes for CASSYSGQGIGEQYF.

The V call is TRBV2, the J call TRBJ2-5; TRBD2 matches 8 bases. V lost 4 bases and J lost 2; bases outside the gene matches: 12. Germline-derived CDR1 and CDR2 are SNHLY and FYNNEI. The CDR3 is 17 amino acids. As DNA, the CDR3 is TGTGCCAGCAGTGGTACGACTAGCGCTTCGCTACAAGAGACCCAGTACTTC. The encoded protein is CASSGTTSASLQETQYF. Using reference TRBV2 and TRBJ2-5 for the parts outside the CDR3, the full variable domain is EPEVTQTPSHQVTQMGQEVILRCVPISNHLYFYWYRQILGQKVEFLVSFYNNEISEKSEIFDDQFSVERPDGSNFTLKIRSTKLEDSAMYFCASSGTTSASLQETQYFGPGTRLLVL.

This chain joins TRBV5-6 and TRBJ2-7; D not certain. The germline gives CDR1 SGHDT, CDR2 YYEEEE. V was cut by 0 bases and J by 2 bases, with 12 bases left in between. The CDR3 length is 15 residues. In nucleotides, the CDR3 is TGTGCCAGCAGCTTGGTTGGAAACCAGGCCTACGAGCAGTACTTC. It specifies CASSLVGNQAYEQYF.

The J gene is TRBJ2-5, the V gene TRBV6-5; 7 bases line up with TRBD1. The J segment lost 4 bases and the V segment lost 6 bases, leaving 8 bases of the junction unmatched. The CDR3 runs 14 residues. Germline CDR1 MNHEY, CDR2 SVGAGI. The CDR3 nucleotides read TGTGCCAGCAGCCGACAGGGCTGGACAGAGACCCAGTACTTC. Protein sequence: CASSRQGWTETQYF.

The chain joins TRBV6-6 to TRBJ1-5; 8 nucleotides agree with TRBD1. Germline CDR1 and CDR2: MNHNY and SVGAGI (reference sequence). Trimming took 5 bases from V and 6 from J; bases not matched to a gene: 12. The CDR3 spans 16 residues. The CDR3 loop is CASSRLSTGEGQPQHF. CDR3 sequence (DNA): TGTGCCAGCAGTCGTCTCTCGACAGGGGAGGGTCAGCCCCAGCATTTT.

J is TRBJ2-2 and V is TRBV2; 10 bases line up with TRBD2. The CDR3 sequence is 17 residues long. The germline CDR1 and CDR2 sequences are SNHLY and FYNNEI. V was clipped by 2 bases and J by 7 bases; unmatched bases: 10. The CDR3 region has the DNA TGTGCCAGCAGTGAATGGGGTTCTAGCGGGAGCTTCGGGGAGCTGTTTTTT. Amino acid sequence: CASSEWGSSGSFGELFF.

Here the CDR3 reads CASTGSTDTQYF. The DNA for the CDR3 is TGTGCCAGCACGGGGTCCACAGATACGCAGTATTTT. V usage is TRBV28 and J usage is TRBJ2-3; perhaps TRBD2 as D (5 bases). The CDR3 is 12 residues long. Trimming left V 7 bases short and J 2 bases short, with 7 bases between. Looked up from germline, CDR1 is MDHEN and CDR2 is SYDVKM. Variable domain in full (rest from reference TRBV28 and TRBJ2-3): DVKVTQSSRYLVKRTGEKVFLECVQDMDHENMFWYRQDPGLGLRLIYFSYDVKMKEKGDIPEGYSVSREKKERFSLILESASTNQTSMYLCASTGSTDTQYFGPGTRLTVL.

The chain joins TRBV21-1 to TRBJ1-3; the table names TRBD1, a call not compared with the DNA. TRBV21-1 is a pseudogene. The CDR3 covers 18 residues. The CDR3 DNA reads as TGTGCCGCACCGGCGGCAGGGGCCTACCCGTCCTCTGGAAACACCATATATTTT. Protein sequence: CAAPAAGAYPSSGNTIYF.

The chain is built from TRBV7-2 and TRBJ2-1; D uncertain. V lost 2 bases, J lost 10 bases, and 18 bases lay in between. The germline V gene has CDR1 SGHTA and CDR2 FQGNSA. CDR3 length equals 15 residues. The CDR3 sequence: CASSLRGPTIREQFF. CDR3 nucleotides: TGTGCCAGCAGCTTACGAGGCCCGACGATACGGGAGCAGTTCTTC.

The chain joins TRBV15 to TRBJ1-6; D perhaps matches TRBD1 (5 bases). The germline V and J ends were trimmed by 7 bases and 6 bases, with 19 bases remaining between them. This CDR3 spans 16 amino acids. Germline loops: CDR1 LNHNV, CDR2 YYDKDF (reference sequence). The CDR3 here is CATTRGHSRGNSPLHF. The CDR3 DNA follows: TGTGCCACCACACGCGGACACTCTAGGGGTAATTCACCCCTCCACTTT.

The rearrangement joins TRBV30 to TRBJ1-1; 7 bases align to TRBD1. Germline CDR1 and CDR2: GTSNPN and SVGIG (reference sequence). V gave up 3 bases and J gave up 1 base; unmatched junction bases: 5. This CDR3 region has 14 residues. CDR3 in DNA: TGTGCCTGGAGCGGTAGGGGGCGGAACACTGAAGCTTTCTTT. This gives the protein CAWSGRGRNTEAFF.

The rearrangement uses TRBV7-8 and TRBJ2-3; TRBD2 aligns across 11 bases. This CDR3 has 16 residues. Germline CDR1 SGHVS, CDR2 FQNEAQ. V trimming: 1 base; J trimming: 5 bases; junction bases outside the gene matches: 5. CDR3 sequence (DNA): TGTGCCAGCAGCTTAGTAGCGGGGGGGGGCTTAGATACGCAGTATTTT. Translation gives CASSLVAGGGLDTQYF.

This clone has just one count. The chain employs TRBV11-3 and TRBJ1-3; D remains ambiguous. Germline CDR1 SGHNT, CDR2 YENEEA. This CDR3 has 15 amino acids. With 0 bases removed from V and 0 bases from J, the gap between germline ends came to 6 bases. This CDR3 is CASSLDGDSGNTIYF. The CDR3 DNA sequence: TGTGCCAGCAGCTTAGACGGAGACTCTGGAAACACCATATATTTT.

The chain is built from TRBV5-1 and TRBJ2-7, with D perhaps TRBD2 (5 bases). The CDR3 spans 16 residues. Per the germline V gene, CDR1 is SGHRS and CDR2 is YFSETQ. The V end was cut by 4 bases, the J end by 6 bases, with 23 bases between. This chain's CDR3 is CASSQILLASSPEQYF. CDR3 nucleotide sequence: TGCGCCAGCAGCCAGATCCTGCTAGCTTCCTCCCCCGAGCAGTACTTC.

This chain links TRBV19 with TRBJ1-3, with TRBD1 as a possible D gene (5 bases). Between the trimmed V and J ends, which lost 3 bases and 3 bases, there was a span of 9 bases. CDR3 length equals 14 residues. Germline V gene lookup returns CDR1 LNHDA and CDR2 SQIVND (reference sequence). The CDR3 DNA reads as TGTGCCAGTAGTATGGGGGGAGTTGGAAACACCATATATTTT. Amino acid sequence: CASSMGGVGNTIYF.

The V gene is TRBV28, the J gene TRBJ1-5; possible D gene TRBD1, 5 bases. The germline CDR1 and CDR2 sequences are MDHEN and SYDVKM. Trimming shortened V by 5 bases and J by 7 bases, and 12 bases separated the two germline ends. The CDR3 covers 13 residues. CDR3 loop: CASSPRGGQPQHF. CDR3 bases: TGTGCCAGCAGTCCCCGGGGGGGACAGCCCCAGCATTTT.

This clone showed up just a few times. This chain links TRBV11-2 with TRBJ1-2; maybe TRBD1 (6 bases). The germline CDR1 and CDR2 sequences are SGHAT and FQNNGV. V was pared by 3 bases and J by 8 bases, with 16 bases between. This CDR3 is 14 amino acids long. CDR3 amino acids: CASSFSRGLEGYTF. In DNA, the CDR3 is TGTGCCAGCAGCTTCTCCAGGGGCTTGGAGGGCTACACCTTC.

The chain uses TRBV6-6 and TRBJ1-5; D gene uncertain. V was pared by 2 bases and J by 4 bases, with 9 bases between. Germline V gene data show CDR1 as MNHNY and CDR2 as SVGAGI (reference sequence). The CDR3 contains 14 residues. The CDR3 DNA follows: TGTGCCAGCAGTTACGCGGTGGTTAATCAGCCCCAGCATTTT. Amino acids: CASSYAVVNQPQHF.

The chain joins TRBV5-6 to TRBJ2-6, with TRBD1 matching 8 bases. Trimming at V came to 2 bases and at J to 2 bases, leaving 6 bases not matched to a gene. In germline, CDR1 is SGHDT, CDR2 YYEEEE. CDR3 length equals 17 residues. In DNA form, the CDR3 reads TGTGCCAGCAGCTTCTGGACAGGGTCGGCTGGGGCCAACGTCCTGACTTTC. It yields the protein CASSFWTGSAGANVLTF.

This chain uses TRBV9 with TRBJ1-1; D is undetermined. This CDR3 is built from 13 residues. Germline values: CDR1 SGDLS, CDR2 YYNGEE. Trimming pared 4 bases from V and 0 bases from J, leaving 7 bases between. The CDR3 spells CASSPGLNTEAFF. The CDR3 DNA reads TGTGCCAGCAGCCCCGGGTTGAACACTGAAGCTTTCTTT.

The V gene is TRBV18, the J gene TRBJ1-5; D not resolved. V was trimmed by 3 bases and J by 6 bases, leaving 9 bases between them. CDR3 size: 13 residues. CDR1 KGHSH and CDR2 LQKENI come from the germline V gene. For the CDR3, the DNA is TGTGCCAGCTCACCCGGCGGCGGTCAGCCCCAGCATTTT. Its translation: CASSPGGGQPQHF.